The 20 T cell receptor beta chains given below trace back to one sample, sequenced in a study of blood T cell repertoires in COVID-19. Assay used: immunoSEQ multiplex PCR; TCRdb lists only in-frame clones, some missing. The sample contains under 450,000 clones, roughly 87% of which appear only once. The sample consisted of PBMCs or T cells enriched from blood (not recorded which). The source is a woman in her twenties or thirties who had recovered from COVID-19.

The chain recombines TRBV27 with TRBJ1-2; TRBD1 might be the D (5 bases). The CDR3 is made up of 14 amino acids. The V and J ends lost 0 bases and 4 bases respectively, with 9 bases between them. The V gene's germline CDR1 is MNHEY and CDR2 SMNVEV (reference sequence). This CDR3 reads CASSLSAGFYGYTF. The CDR3, as DNA: TGTGCCAGCAGTTTATCGGCAGGGTTCTATGGCTACACCTTC.

The genes are TRBV7-2 and TRBJ2-7, with D possibly TRBD2 on 6 matching bases. Germline CDR1 reads SGHTA; CDR2 reads FQGNSA. Trimming took 1 base from V and 2 from J, leaving 6 bases between them. The length of the CDR3 is 13 residues. The CDR3: CASSLERAYEQYF. The CDR3 DNA follows: TGTGCCAGCAGCTTAGAGCGGGCCTACGAGCAGTACTTC. Looking up the rest from reference TRBV7-2 and TRBJ2-7 gives the full variable domain: GAGVSQSPSNKVTEKGKDVELRCDPISGHTALYWYRQSLGQGLEFLIYFQGNSAPDKSGLPSDRFSAERTGGSVSTLTIQRTQQEDSAVYLCASSLERAYEQYFGPGTRLTVT.

This chain uses TRBV29-1 with TRBJ1-2; D is ambiguous. V was pared by 7 bases and J by 5 bases, with 20 bases between. The germline gives CDR1 SQVTM, CDR2 ANQGSEA. The CDR3 spans 14 residues. CDR3 amino acids: CSGSEGPGGYGYTF. The CDR3 DNA reads TGCAGCGGCTCGGAAGGGCCGGGAGGGTATGGCTACACCTTC.

This clone was seen just once. This chain's CDR3 is CATAILAVPRETQYF. The CDR3 region has the DNA TGTGCCACCGCAATTCTAGCGGTCCCCCGAGAGACCCAGTACTTC. V usage is TRBV24-1 and J usage is TRBJ2-5; 7 bases agree with TRBD2. Germline V gene data show CDR1 as KGHDR and CDR2 as SFDVKD. The junction had 13 bases not matched to a gene; V was cut back by 9 bases and J by 4 bases. This CDR3 spans 15 amino acids.

CDR3 nucleotide sequence: TGTGCCAGCAGCTTACTAAAGACTAGCGGGGGGACAGATACGCAGTATTTT. As protein: CASSLLKTSGGTDTQYF. J is TRBJ2-3 and V is TRBV11-2; the match to TRBD2 covers 13 bases. Looked up from germline, CDR1 is SGHAT and CDR2 is FQNNGV. Trimming took 2 bases from V and 3 from J; bases not matched to a gene: 5. The CDR3 has 17 residues. The variable domain in full, completed from reference TRBV11-2 and TRBJ2-3, reads EAGVAQSPRYKIIEKRQSVAFWCNPISGHATLYWYQQILGQGPKLLIQFQNNGVVDDSQLPKDRFSAERLKGVDSTLKIQPAKLEDSAVYLCASSLLKTSGGTDTQYFGPGTRLTVL.

This chain connects TRBV5-5 to TRBJ2-1; D is unclear. Trimming shortened V by 4 bases and J by 12 bases, and 20 bases separated the two germline ends. CDR3 length equals 14 residues. Germline V CDR1 and CDR2: SGHKS, YYEKEE (reference sequence). This CDR3 reads CASSPERASKWQFF. DNA of the CDR3: TGTGCCAGCAGCCCGGAGCGAGCTTCAAAATGGCAGTTCTTC.

The chain has TRBV19 and TRBJ2-3, with TRBD1 as a possible D gene (7 bases). CDR3 length: 16 amino acids. Per the germline V gene, CDR1 is LNHDA and CDR2 is SQIVND (reference sequence). Trimming shortened V by 2 bases and J by 1 base, and 13 bases separated the two germline ends. The CDR3 sequence is CASSISAGQRTDTQYF. In DNA form, the CDR3 reads TGTGCCAGTAGTATAAGTGCGGGACAGCGCACAGATACGCAGTATTTT.

The J gene is TRBJ1-6, the V gene TRBV7-9; D is possibly TRBD1 (5 bases). The CDR3 runs 12 residues. In germline, CDR1 is SEHNR, CDR2 FQNEAQ (reference sequence). The ends were cut back, 4 bases at V and 8 bases at J, with 6 bases in the middle. Here the CDR3 reads CASSWGDSPLHF. DNA for the CDR3: TGTGCCAGCAGCTGGGGCGATTCACCCCTCCACTTT.

The chain carries TRBV4-1 and TRBJ1-6, with TRBD1 as a possible D gene (5 bases). The V gene lost 1 base and the J gene lost 10 bases, with 14 bases spanning the gap. CDR1 MGHRA and CDR2 YSYEKL come from the germline V gene. This CDR3 has 15 residues. CDR3 bases: TGCGCCAGCAGCCAAGCAGGGACTTTGGGGTCACCCCTCCACTTT. It encodes CASSQAGTLGSPLHF.

This clone was seen more than once but under ten times. This chain uses TRBV7-2 with TRBJ1-5, with D perhaps TRBD1 (5 bases). Deletions cut 1 base from V and 13 bases from J, with 17 bases between. The CDR3 consists of 14 residues. Germline CDR1 is SGHTA and CDR2 is FQGNSA. The CDR3 is CASSLVSGGRGQHF. The CDR3 DNA sequence: TGTGCCAGCAGCTTAGTGTCCGGGGGAAGAGGGCAGCATTTT.

The chain joins TRBV29-1 to TRBJ1-2; D ambiguous. Germline CDR1 is SQVTM and CDR2 is ANQGSEA. CDR3 size: 14 residues. V was trimmed by 2 bases and J by 4 bases, leaving 14 bases between them. The CDR3 protein is CSVETGFLGYGYTF. CDR3 DNA: TGCAGCGTTGAAACGGGATTCCTGGGCTATGGCTACACCTTC.

The chain recombines TRBV12-5 with TRBJ1-3, with 7 bases identical to TRBD1. The CDR3 spans 18 residues. Germline loops: CDR1 LGHNT, CDR2 FRNRAP. With 3 bases clipped from V and 2 bases from J, the junction kept 13 bases outside the gene matches. The DNA for the CDR3 is TGTGCTAGTGGTTTCCTCGTGCGAGGGACAGACCCTGGAAACACCATATATTTT. Translation: CASGFLVRGTDPGNTIYF.

This rearrangement joins TRBV9 to TRBJ2-7; 11 bases agree with TRBD2. With 2 bases clipped from V and 6 bases from J, the junction kept 7 bases outside the gene matches. The CDR3 extends over 15 amino acids. Germline V gene data show CDR1 as SGDLS and CDR2 as YYNGEE. The CDR3: CASSVSGGAFVEQYF. The CDR3 coding sequence is TGTGCCAGCAGCGTTAGCGGGGGGGCCTTTGTCGAGCAGTACTTC.

V is TRBV2 and J is TRBJ1-5, with D hard to call. Germline V gene lookup returns CDR1 SNHLY and CDR2 FYNNEI. The CDR3 is 15 residues long. Trimming stripped 6 bases from V and 2 bases from J, with 14 bases between. The CDR3 sequence is CASRVGGYRNQPQHF. DNA for the CDR3: TGTGCCAGCAGAGTGGGCGGGTATCGCAATCAGCCCCAGCATTTT.

The chain carries TRBV27 and TRBJ1-2; D perhaps matches TRBD1 (5 bases). V gave up 8 bases and J gave up 0 bases, with 13 bases separating them. There are 14 residues in the CDR3. Germline CDR1 and CDR2: MNHEY and SMNVEV (reference sequence). The CDR3 DNA is TGTGCCAGCGCGTTCGGGGGAACTAACTATGGCTACACCTTC. Encoded protein: CASAFGGTNYGYTF.

V and J are TRBV5-5 and TRBJ1-2; D gene ambiguous. This CDR3 has 17 amino acids. Trimming shortened V by 4 bases and J by 7 bases, and 26 bases separated the two germline ends. Germline loops: CDR1 SGHKS, CDR2 YYEKEE (reference sequence). The DNA of the CDR3 is TGTGCCAGCAGCCCGGCCGGGAGGGCGGGGAGGGAGGCTGGCTACACCTTC. Its protein is CASSPAGRAGREAGYTF.

This chain joins TRBV4-1 and TRBJ2-6; TRBD1 matches 8 bases. Germline CDR1 reads MGHRA; CDR2 reads YSYEKL. V lost 0 bases, J lost 2 bases, and 6 bases stayed unmatched. CDR3 length equals 18 residues. In nucleotides, the CDR3 is TGCGCCAGCAGCCAAGATGGGACAGGTAGTCCTGGGGCCAACGTCCTGACTTTC. As protein: CASSQDGTGSPGANVLTF.

The V gene is TRBV3-1 (or the pseudogene TRBV3-2), the J gene TRBJ1-2, with D hard to call. The V end was cut by 0 bases, the J end by 4 bases, with 6 bases between. CDR1 is LGHDT, CDR2 YNNKEL, per germline (reference sequence). The CDR3 covers 13 residues. The DNA for the CDR3 is TGTGCCAGCAGCCAAGACGGTAGCTATGGCTACACCTTC. It yields the protein CASSQDGSYGYTF.

A single count supports this clone. This chain links TRBV7-9 with TRBJ2-7, with 7 bases identical to TRBD2. Looked up from germline, CDR1 is SEHNR and CDR2 is FQNEAQ (reference sequence). The V gene end was trimmed by 5 bases and the J gene end by 0 bases; junction bases not matched to a gene: 7. The CDR3 contains 15 residues. The CDR3 spells CASSPLRGGSYEQYF. The DNA of the CDR3 is TGTGCCAGCAGCCCCCTTCGCGGGGGCTCCTACGAGCAGTACTTC.

V usage is TRBV28 and J usage is TRBJ1-5; the D gene is possibly TRBD1 (5 bases). This CDR3 has 14 amino acids. Germline V gives CDR1 MDHEN, CDR2 SYDVKM. The V gene lost 5 bases and the J gene lost 4 bases, with 12 bases spanning the gap. DNA for the CDR3: TGTGCCAGCAGTGGGGGGGACCTAAATCAGCCCCAGCATTTT. Translating gives CASSGGDLNQPQHF.